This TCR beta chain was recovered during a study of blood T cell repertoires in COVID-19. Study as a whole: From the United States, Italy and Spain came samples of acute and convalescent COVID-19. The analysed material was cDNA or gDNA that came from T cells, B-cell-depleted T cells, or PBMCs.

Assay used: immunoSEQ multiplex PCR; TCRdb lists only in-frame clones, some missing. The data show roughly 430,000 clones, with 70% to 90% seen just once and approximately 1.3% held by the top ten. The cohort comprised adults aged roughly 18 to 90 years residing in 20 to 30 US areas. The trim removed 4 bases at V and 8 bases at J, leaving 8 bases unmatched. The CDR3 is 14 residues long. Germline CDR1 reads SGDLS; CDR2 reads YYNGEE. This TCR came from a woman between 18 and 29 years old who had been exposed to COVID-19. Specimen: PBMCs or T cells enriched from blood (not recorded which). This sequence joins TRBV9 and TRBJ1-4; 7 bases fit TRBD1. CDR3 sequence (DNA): TGTGCCAGCAGCTTATCAGGGGGTCCCGAAAAACTGTTTTTT. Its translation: CASSLSGGPEKLFF.